The rows below give T cell receptor beta chains drawn from one sample of a study of blood T cells in healthy people across ages. In TCRdb, the 5' RACE reads were re-called with MiXCR into one record per CDR3 protein. The profile shows fewer than 2 million distinct CDR3 sequences, about two fifths of them singletons. The sequencing input was blood. Receptors originate from a human donor in good health. Both conserved end residues are part of each CDR3. Each record gives: clone size, D gene, V gene, CDR3 length, J gene, CDR3 protein, CDR3 DNA. The D gene is left open where the match is weak. Only some rows state a clone size, as once, few, many or a class for expanded clones.

-	-	TRBV11-2	13	TRBJ2-1	CASSKGHQETQFF	TGTGCCAGCAGCAAGGGACATCAAGAGACCCAGTTCTTC
-	-	TRBV7-9	15	TRBJ2-5	CASSLVFEGRETQYF	TGTGCCAGCAGCTTAGTGTTCGAGGGTAGAGAGACCCAGTACTTC
-	-	TRBV9	14	TRBJ2-1	CASSVGPIYNEQFF	TGTGCCAGCAGCGTTGGGCCGATCTACAATGAGCAGTTCTTC
-	-	TRBV4-3	17	TRBJ1-2	CASSLTARLDHGYGYTF	TGCGCCAGCAGCCTCACCGCGCGACTGGACCATGGGTATGGCTACACCTTC
few	TRBD1	TRBV7-8	16	TRBJ1-1	CASSRGDVTGVPEAFF	TGTGCCAGCAGCCGAGGGGATGTGACAGGGGTCCCCGAAGCTTTCTTT
-	TRBD2	TRBV20-1	15	TRBJ2-3	CSAPIAGGRKDTQYF	TGCAGTGCTCCGATAGCGGGGGGGCGGAAAGATACGCAGTATTTT
-	-	TRBV9	14	TRBJ2-5	CASSVEAFQETRYF	TGTGCCAGCAGCGTAGAAGCGTTCCAAGAGACCCGGTACTTC
-	TRBD2	TRBV5-1	17	TRBJ2-3	CASSSRLAGGQADTQYF	TGCGCCAGCAGCTCGCGACTAGCGGGGGGGCAAGCAGATACGCAGTATTTT
few	TRBD1	TRBV7-9	16	TRBJ2-1	CASSLGVWDRVNEQFF	TGTGCCAGCAGCTTAGGGGTTTGGGACAGGGTCAATGAGCAGTTCTTC
-	-	TRBV5-1	12	TRBJ2-7	CASSPDIHEQYF	TGCGCCAGCAGCCCCGACATCCACGAGCAGTACTTC
-	-	TRBV7-2	14	TRBJ2-3	CASSCGTSTDTQYF	TGTGCCAGCAGCTGCGGGACCAGCACAGATACGCAGTATTTT
few	TRBD1	TRBV7-2	15	TRBJ1-2	CASSLPGQGAVGYTF	TGTGCCAGCAGCTTACCGGGACAGGGGGCAGTTGGCTACACCTTC
few	-	TRBV27	15	TRBJ1-2	CASSLRGTGLYGYTF	TGTGCCAGCAGTTTAAGGGGAACAGGTCTCTATGGCTACACCTTC
many	-	TRBV7-3	14	TRBJ2-5	CASNHGHIEETQYF	TGTGCCAGCAACCACGGACACATTGAAGAGACCCAGTACTTC
few	-	TRBV7-9	17	TRBJ2-7	CASSLGAEGKRVDEQYF	TGTGCCAGCAGCTTAGGGGCGGAGGGTAAGAGAGTCGACGAGCAGTACTTC
-	-	TRBV6-5	15	TRBJ1-6	CASSSRSLYNSPLHF	TGTGCCAGCAGTTCCCGGAGCCTCTATAATTCACCCCTCCACTTT
-	TRBD2	TRBV20-1	15	TRBJ2-1	CSARDRGVIYNEQFF	TGCAGTGCTAGAGATCGGGGGGTCATATACAATGAGCAGTTCTTC
-	TRBD1	TRBV29-1	14	TRBJ1-2	CSVWAGGAVSGYTF	TGCAGCGTTTGGGCAGGGGGCGCGGTCTCTGGCTACACCTTC
-	TRBD2	TRBV5-6	18	TRBJ2-3	CASSAGPPTSGGTDTQYF	TGTGCCAGCAGCGCGGGCCCTCCGACTAGCGGGGGCACAGATACGCAGTATTTT
few	-	TRBV29-1	12	TRBJ1-1	CSVVGMITEAFF	TGCAGCGTTGTGGGGATGATCACTGAAGCTTTCTTT
-	-	TRBV25-1	12	TRBJ2-7	CASRLQGSEQYF	TGTGCCAGCAGACTCCAGGGCAGCGAGCAGTACTTC
-	-	TRBV28	16	TRBJ1-4	CASSLTRRGFDEKLFF	TGTGCCAGCAGTTTAACGAGGAGGGGGTTTGATGAAAAACTGTTTTTT
few	-	TRBV24-1	13	TRBJ2-3	CATQLYGSDTQYF	TGTGCCACCCAACTGTATGGCTCCGATACGCAGTATTTT
-	-	TRBV29-1	13	TRBJ1-4	CSTLDSFNEKLFF	TGCAGCACCTTGGACAGTTTTAATGAAAAACTGTTTTTT
many	-	TRBV7-9	12	TRBJ1-1	CASRRYNTEAFF	TGTGCCAGCAGGCGATATAACACTGAAGCTTTCTTT
-	-	TRBV20-1	14	TRBJ2-5	CSAPSTTTQETQYF	TGCAGTGCCCCAAGTACTACCACCCAAGAGACCCAGTACTTC
once	TRBD2	TRBV4-2	17	TRBJ2-1	CASSQDGAGGPNNEQFF	TGTGCCAGCAGCCAAGACGGTGCGGGGGGGCCGAACAATGAGCAGTTCTTC
-	TRBD1	TRBV7-9	15	TRBJ1-2	CASSLGPYRGYGYTF	TGTGCCAGCAGCTTAGGACCATACAGGGGCTATGGCTACACCTTC
few	-	TRBV29-1	15	TRBJ2-7	CSVEDNRGLAYEQYF	TGCAGCGTTGAAGACAATAGGGGTTTGGCCTACGAGCAGTACTTC
many	-	TRBV7-8	13	TRBJ2-3	CASSLPTRGTQYF	TGTGCCAGCAGCTTGCCTACTAGGGGCACGCAGTATTTT
-	-	TRBV9	14	TRBJ1-2	CASSLRDGNYGYTF	TGTGCCAGCAGCCTAAGGGACGGTAACTATGGCTACACCTTC
-	TRBD1	TRBV4-3	17	TRBJ2-3	CASSQGSGSGGADTQYF	TGCGCCAGCAGCCAAGGATCCGGGTCAGGGGGCGCAGATACACAGTATTTT
few	-	TRBV5-1	12	TRBJ1-2	CASSFGDRGYTF	TGCGCCAGCAGCTTCGGAGACAGGGGCTACACCTTC
many	TRBD1	TRBV29-1	13	TRBJ2-7	CSVYGTERAEQYF	TGCAGCGTATACGGGACAGAAAGGGCCGAGCAGTACTTC
few	TRBD1	TRBV15	15	TRBJ2-5	CATSRPGQGQETQYF	TGTGCCACCAGCAGACCCGGACAGGGACAAGAGACCCAGTACTTC
-	TRBD2	TRBV6-4	16	TRBJ2-5	CASRPSSGVIQETQYF	TGTGCCAGCAGACCCTCTAGCGGGGTGATCCAAGAGACCCAGTACTTC
-	-	TRBV5-1	17	TRBJ1-5	CASSSGDTFLSNQPQHF	TGCGCCAGCAGCTCAGGGGATACCTTTTTGAGCAATCAGCCCCAGCATTTT
-	-	TRBV20-1	12	TRBJ2-4	CSLNREGNIQYF	TGCAGCTTAAACAGGGAGGGAAACATTCAGTACTTC
-	TRBD2	TRBV7-2	16	TRBJ2-7	CASSPGLAGALGEQYF	TGTGCCAGCAGCCCCGGACTAGCGGGGGCCCTGGGGGAGCAGTACTTC
-	TRBD1	TRBV24-1	16	TRBJ2-7	CATSDHGTGGPYEQYF	TGTGCCACCAGTGATCACGGGACAGGGGGTCCCTACGAGCAGTACTTC
-	-	TRBV20-1	14	TRBJ2-1	CSANRDSFYNEQFF	TGCAGTGCTAACCGGGACTCCTTCTACAATGAGCAGTTCTTC
-	-	TRBV27	18	TRBJ1-6	CASSPPGASSSYNLPLHF	TGTGCCAGCAGCCCCCCAGGGGCCTCCAGCTCCTATAATTTACCCCTCCACTTT
-	TRBD1	TRBV6-4	16	TRBJ2-7	CASSDSTRHRGGEQYF	TGTGCCAGCAGTGACTCTACAAGACACAGGGGCGGCGAGCAGTACTTC
-	TRBD2	TRBV7-8	17	TRBJ2-7	CASSPGLAGVLSYEQYF	TGTGCCAGCAGCCCAGGACTAGCGGGGGTCCTCTCCTACGAGCAGTACTTC
few	-	TRBV9	14	TRBJ2-3	CASSPRAWDDTQYF	TGTGCCAGCAGCCCGCGAGCCTGGGATGATACGCAGTATTTT
-	-	TRBV6-2/TRBV6-3	13	TRBJ2-7	CASSYHTTYEQYF	TGTGCCAGCAGTTACCACACCACCTACGAGCAGTACTTC
-	-	TRBV11-1	14	TRBJ1-1	CASSYDRKNTEAFF	TGTGCCAGCAGTTATGACAGGAAGAACACTGAAGCTTTCTTT
-	TRBD1	TRBV9	14	TRBJ1-2	CASSATGQGHGYTF	TGTGCCAGCAGCGCGACGGGACAGGGGCATGGCTACACCTTC
few	-	TRBV28	13	TRBJ2-5	CASGGRGRKTQYF	TGTGCCAGCGGTGGAAGGGGGAGAAAGACCCAGTACTTC
few	-	TRBV24-1	13	TRBJ1-2	CATSDSRVWGYTF	TGTGCCACCAGTGATTCCAGGGTATGGGGCTACACCTTC
-	TRBD2	TRBV6-5	17	TRBJ2-3	CASSSLLAGGVSDTQYF	TGTGCCAGCAGTTCTCTCCTAGCGGGGGGGGTGTCAGATACGCAGTATTTT
-	-	TRBV3-1	17	TRBJ2-1	CASSREKTASSYNEQFF	TGTGCCAGTAGTAGAGAAAAGACGGCAAGCTCCTACAATGAGCAGTTCTTC
many	-	TRBV29-1	16	TRBJ2-4	CSVKQGPDFNKNIQYF	TGCAGCGTCAAACAGGGACCTGACTTTAACAAAAACATTCAGTACTTC
-	-	TRBV7-8	20	TRBJ2-3	CASSSSPGRRGLYSTDTQYF	TGTGCCAGCAGCTCATCTCCGGGACGACGGGGGTTGTATAGCACAGATACGCAGTATTTT